A selection of T cell receptor beta chains follows, all from one sample in a study of glioma-infiltrating T cells. TCRdb reprocessed the multiplex PCR reads via MiXCR and lists one record per CDR3 protein. The data contain approximately 400,000 distinct CDR3 sequences, roughly two fifths of them seen just once; the ten biggest clones take up approximately 12%. The sequencing input was glioma tissue, nonneoplastic brain tissue, or PBMCs (not recorded which). The receptors derive from a human donor with low-grade glioma or glioblastoma, undergoing nonglioma brain surgery, or in good health (not recorded which). Both conserved end residues are part of each CDR3. D genes are given only for firm matches. Only part of the rows carry a size: once, few, many, or a class if the clone is expanded.

>.|TRBJ2-7|.|TRBV20-1
TGCAGTGCTATTAGCAATGAGCAGTACTTC
CSAISNEQYF
>.|TRBJ2-7|TRBD1|TRBV7-2
TGTGCCAGCAGTAAGACAGGGTTGGACGAGCAGTACTTC
CASSKTGLDEQYF
>many|TRBJ1-1|.|TRBV27
TGTGCCAGCAGTTTAGTGGCGGGCGACACTGAAGCTTTCTTT
CASSLVAGDTEAFF
>.|TRBJ2-6|.|TRBV7-3
TGTGCCAGCAGCCCGGTTCCGGGTCTCCTCTTCTCTGGGGCCAACGTCCTGACTTTC
CASSPVPGLLFSGANVLTF
>.|TRBJ1-1|.|TRBV4-2
TGTGCCAGCAGCCAAGAGTGGGGGCGTAACACTGGAGCTTTCTTT
CASSQEWGRNTGAFF
>few|TRBJ2-1|TRBD1|TRBV7-3
TGTGCCAGCAGCCTTGGACAGGTGCCTTACAATGAGCAGTTCTTC
CASSLGQVPYNEQFF
>many|TRBJ2-3|.|TRBV20-1
TGCAGTGCTAGAATGGGGAATACGCAGTATTTT
CSARMGNTQYF
>few|TRBJ2-1|.|TRBV19
TGTGCCAGTAGTAGCCAGTCCTTCTACAATGAGCAGTTCTTC
CASSSQSFYNEQFF
>.|TRBJ2-1|TRBD2|TRBV20-1
TGCAGTGCTAGAGATCGCTGGCGGGAGGGCCACGGAGAGCAGTTCTTC
CSARDRWREGHGEQFF
>.|TRBJ2-3|.|TRBV6-2/TRBV6-3
TGTGCCAGCAGTTACTCGACTAGACTTTCTACTCCGGAGGGCAGAGATACGCAGTATTTT
CASSYSTRLSTPEGRDTQYF